One and the same sample provided the 23 T cell receptor beta chains below, sequenced in a study of vaccination effects on CD4 cells after COVID-19. No antigen is known for these receptors. Method: immunoSEQ multiplex PCR; TCRdb's copy keeps in-frame clones and lacks some. The sample has around 50,000 clones; around three quarters are singletons. Following 10 days of culture, CD4+ T cells were isolated. This person caught SARS-CoV-2 sometime from March to December 2020, and PCR testing confirmed the infection. Each person got two doses of an mRNA SARS-CoV-2 vaccine, BNT162b2 or mRNA-1273. Specimen: CD4+ T cells from PBMCs cultured without peptide, collected after COVID-19 vaccination. The receptor source for this set is a human donor who had a prior SARS-CoV-2 infection.

The rearrangement joins TRBV10-3 to TRBJ2-1, with 13 positions matching TRBD2. The CDR3 runs to 19 residues. Trimming took 6 bases from V and 0 from J; bases not matched to a gene: 11. CDR1 ENHRY and CDR2 SYGVKD come from the germline V gene. The CDR3 spells CAIRPSTSGGGSSYNEQFF. The CDR3 DNA is TGTGCCATCAGGCCATCAACTAGCGGGGGGGGGAGCTCCTACAATGAGCAGTTCTTC.

This clone appeared once. This sequence joins TRBV7-9 and TRBJ2-3; TRBD1 is a possible D gene (6 bases). Deletions cut 5 bases from V and 6 bases from J, with 21 bases between. The CDR3 spans 16 residues. Per germline, CDR1 SEHNR and CDR2 FQNEAQ (reference sequence). The CDR3 nucleotides are TGTGCCAGCAGCCCACAGGGTGGGGCTCGTACGGATACGCAGTATTTT. Protein: CASSPQGGARTDTQYF.

The rearrangement joins TRBV3-1 (or the pseudogene TRBV3-2) to TRBJ1-4; TRBD1 is a possible D gene (6 bases). The length of the CDR3 is 14 residues. Per germline, CDR1 LGHDT and CDR2 YNNKEL (reference sequence). The ends were cut back, 8 bases at V and 7 bases at J, with 17 bases in the middle. CDR3 region: CASSSTGPTEKLFF. DNA of the CDR3: TGTGCCAGCTCCTCGACAGGACCGACTGAAAAACTGTTTTTT.

The chain links TRBV5-1 to TRBJ1-2; 8 positions match TRBD1. J was trimmed by 4 bases and V by 2 bases; bases with no gene match: 4. The CDR3 has 14 residues. Per germline, CDR1 SGHRS and CDR2 YFSETQ. The CDR3 region is CASSFQGASYGYTF. The CDR3 DNA sequence: TGCGCCAGCAGCTTCCAGGGGGCTAGCTATGGCTACACCTTC.

The chain has TRBV19 and TRBJ1-2; D gene unclear. Germline CDR1 LNHDA, CDR2 SQIVND (reference sequence). CDR3 length: 14 amino acids. Trimming left V 11 bases short and J 3 bases short, with 19 bases between. For the CDR3, the DNA is TGTGCCTTAAGTAAGGGCCCTCCTGACTATGGCTACACCTTC. The encoded protein is CALSKGPPDYGYTF. Based on the CDR3 plus reference TRBV19 and TRBJ1-2, the full variable domain is DGGITQSPKYLFRKEGQNVTLSCEQNLNHDAMYWYRQDPGQGLRLIYYSQIVNDFQKGDIAEGYSVSREKKESFPLTVTSAQKNPTAFYLCALSKGPPDYGYTFGSGTRLTVV.

J is TRBJ2-5 and V is TRBV14; D is unresolved. CDR1 is SGHDN and CDR2 is FVKESK in the germline V gene. This CDR3 region has 11 residues. V dropped 4 bases and J dropped 7 bases, with 7 bases sitting between them. The CDR3 DNA reads TGTGCCAGCAGCCTCGCCGGGACCCAGTACTTC. Translation gives CASSLAGTQYF.

This rearrangement joins TRBV4-3 to TRBJ2-5; D gene ambiguous. This CDR3 comprises 15 residues. V was shortened by 1 base and J by 0 bases, with 9 bases between the two germline ends. Germline loops: CDR1 LGHNA, CDR2 YSLEER. Here the CDR3 reads CASSQGVGYQETQYF. CDR3 DNA sequence: TGCGCCAGCAGCCAAGGGGTAGGGTACCAAGAGACCCAGTACTTC.

V and J are TRBV5-1 and TRBJ2-2; weak D call: TRBD1 (5 bases). The CDR3 is 14 residues long. V shed 0 bases and J shed 6 bases, with 9 bases lying between them. The V gene's germline CDR1 is SGHRS and CDR2 YFSETQ. The CDR3 is CASSLEGRAGELFF. DNA of the CDR3: TGCGCCAGCAGCTTGGAGGGCAGGGCCGGGGAGCTGTTTTTT.

The rearrangement joins TRBV7-9 to TRBJ2-3; D may match TRBD1 or TRBD2 (5 bases each). Trimming shortened V by 5 bases and J by 0 bases, and 12 bases separated the two germline ends. CDR1 and CDR2 (germline): SEHNR, FQNEAQ (reference sequence). The CDR3 is made up of 15 amino acids. Written as DNA, the CDR3 is TGTGCCAGCAGCACCGGGACGGTTAGCACAGATACGCAGTATTTT. Protein sequence: CASSTGTVSTDTQYF.

The chain employs TRBV11-2 and TRBJ2-4; 8 nucleotides match TRBD2. The CDR3 is 14 residues long. The V gene's germline CDR1 is SGHAT and CDR2 FQNNGV. V lost 3 bases to trimming and J lost 7 bases; unmatched junction nucleotides: 5. DNA for the CDR3: TGTGCCAGCAGCTTTAGCGGGATAGCTAACATTCAGTACTTC. Translating it yields CASSFSGIANIQYF.

This clone came up a few times. The chain employs TRBV5-4 and TRBJ1-1; 9 bases map to TRBD1. This CDR3 spans 16 amino acids. The V gene end was trimmed by 5 bases and the J gene end by 1 base; junction bases not matched to a gene: 9. Per germline, CDR1 SGHNT and CDR2 YYREEE (reference sequence). CDR3 protein: CASSLTGQGANTEAFF. CDR3 sequence (DNA): TGTGCCAGCAGTTTAACGGGACAGGGAGCGAACACTGAAGCTTTCTTT.

This sequence joins TRBV18 and TRBJ2-7; 8 bases are a match to TRBD1. Unmatched junction bases numbered 13, after V lost 0 bases and J lost 9 bases. Germline V CDR1 and CDR2: KGHSH, LQKENI. The CDR3 covers 16 residues. In nucleotides, the CDR3 is TGTGCCAGCTCACCACCGCTAGGACAGGGTGGTGTTGGGCAGTACTTC. Its protein product is CASSPPLGQGGVGQYF.

For this clone: At one boundary the junction diverges from the germline segment, which might be a read error. The chain has TRBV2 and TRBJ2-5, with no clear D. CDR1 is SNHLY and CDR2 is FYNNEI in the germline V gene. The CDR3 runs 12 residues. CDR3 region: CASSDFFFIRDF. CDR3 in DNA: TGTGCCAGCAGTGACTTTTTCTTCATCCGTGACTTC. Based on the CDR3 plus reference TRBV2 and TRBJ2-5, the full variable domain is EPEVTQTPSHQVTQMGQEVILRCVPISNHLYFYWYRQILGQKVEFLVSFYNNEISEKSEIFDDQFSVERPDGSNFTLKIRSTKLEDSAMYFCASSDFFFIRDFGPGTRLLVL.

The table lists this clone with a few counts. The CDR3: CASHGGSFYNEQFF. CDR3 nucleotide sequence: TGTGCCAGCCACGGTGGGAGTTTCTACAATGAGCAGTTCTTC. The chain carries TRBV27 and TRBJ2-1, with D possibly TRBD2 on 5 matching bases. This CDR3 spans 14 amino acids. The germline V gene encodes CDR1 MNHEY and CDR2 SMNVEV (reference sequence). The ends were cut back, 8 bases at V and 3 bases at J, with 14 bases in the middle.

The chain joins TRBV6-5 to TRBJ2-3, with TRBD2 identical over 10 bases. V was clipped by 6 bases and J by 6 bases; unmatched bases: 9. This CDR3 is 15 amino acids long. The germline V gene encodes CDR1 MNHEY and CDR2 SVGAGI. CDR3 in amino acids: CASSSLAGLKDTQYF. The CDR3 DNA is TGTGCCAGCAGCTCACTAGCGGGGTTAAAGGATACGCAGTATTTT.

The genes are TRBV3-1 (or the pseudogene TRBV3-2) and TRBJ1-5; D remains unclear. The CDR3 has 15 residues. The ends were cut back, 0 bases at V and 0 bases at J, with 6 bases in the middle. Germline CDR1 LGHDT, CDR2 YNNKEL (reference sequence). CDR3 sequence (DNA): TGTGCCAGCAGCCAAGATGAGGCTAGCAATCAGCCCCAGCATTTT. Its translation is CASSQDEASNQPQHF.

The CDR3 loop reads CASSSTSSTDEQYF. The CDR3, as DNA: TGCGCCAGCAGCTCAACTAGCAGCACCGACGAGCAGTACTTC. The chain carries TRBV4-3 and TRBJ2-7; maybe TRBD2 (6 bases). This CDR3 has 14 amino acids. Germline V lookup: CDR1 LGHNA, CDR2 YSLEER. Deletions cut 5 bases from V and 5 bases from J, with 16 bases between.

This chain connects TRBV5-6 to TRBJ1-4; 8 bases map to TRBD1. Germline V CDR1 and CDR2: SGHDT, YYEEEE. The CDR3 sequence is 15 residues long. V was pared by 1 base and J by 6 bases, with 5 bases of the junction left unmatched. The CDR3 nucleotides read TGTGCCAGCAGCTTGCGGACAGGGTGGGATGAAAAACTGTTTTTT. Protein sequence: CASSLRTGWDEKLFF.

This chain connects TRBV7-9 to TRBJ1-2; a possible D gene is TRBD1 (6 bases). The CDR3 covers 13 residues. Per the germline V gene, CDR1 is SEHNR and CDR2 is FQNEAQ (reference sequence). V gave up 1 base and J gave up 7 bases, with 10 bases separating them. CDR3 nucleotide sequence: TGTGCCAGCAGCTTAGGGGGGGCTGGTGGCTACACCTTC. Protein sequence: CASSLGGAGGYTF.

The rearrangement uses TRBV6-5 and TRBJ1-6; possible D gene TRBD1, 5 bases. The CDR3 extends over 15 amino acids. The ends were cut back, 4 bases at V and 7 bases at J, with 14 bases in the middle. The V gene's germline CDR1 is MNHEY and CDR2 SVGAGI. Written as DNA, the CDR3 is TGTGCCAGCAGTTCTTGGGGGGAGGGCAATTCACCCCTCCACTTT. This gives the protein CASSSWGEGNSPLHF.

V and J are TRBV6-5 and TRBJ1-1; no reliable D call. With 1 base removed from V and 4 bases from J, the gap between germline ends came to 7 bases. CDR1 is MNHEY and CDR2 is SVGAGI in the germline V gene. The CDR3 sequence is 13 residues long. As DNA, the CDR3 is TGTGCCAGCAGTTACTTAGCGGGCACTGAAGCTTTCTTT. It is translated as CASSYLAGTEAFF.

This clone came up a few times. V is TRBV20-1 and J is TRBJ1-1, with a possible D match to TRBD1 (6 bases). The ends were cut back, 3 bases at V and 10 bases at J, with 18 bases in the middle. This CDR3 spans 13 amino acids. Germline CDR1 reads DFQATT; CDR2 reads SNEGSKA (reference sequence). CDR3: CSASPPGAGGAFF. DNA for the CDR3: TGCAGTGCTAGTCCCCCAGGGGCCGGGGGAGCTTTCTTT.

V and J are TRBV20-1 and TRBJ1-2; a possible D gene is TRBD1 (6 bases). The CDR3 sequence is 11 residues long. V lost 7 bases and J lost 2, with 8 bases in between. Germline CDR1 DFQATT, CDR2 SNEGSKA (reference sequence). Written as DNA, the CDR3 is TGCAGTGGACAGGCCAACTATGGCTACACCTTC. Translating gives CSGQANYGYTF.